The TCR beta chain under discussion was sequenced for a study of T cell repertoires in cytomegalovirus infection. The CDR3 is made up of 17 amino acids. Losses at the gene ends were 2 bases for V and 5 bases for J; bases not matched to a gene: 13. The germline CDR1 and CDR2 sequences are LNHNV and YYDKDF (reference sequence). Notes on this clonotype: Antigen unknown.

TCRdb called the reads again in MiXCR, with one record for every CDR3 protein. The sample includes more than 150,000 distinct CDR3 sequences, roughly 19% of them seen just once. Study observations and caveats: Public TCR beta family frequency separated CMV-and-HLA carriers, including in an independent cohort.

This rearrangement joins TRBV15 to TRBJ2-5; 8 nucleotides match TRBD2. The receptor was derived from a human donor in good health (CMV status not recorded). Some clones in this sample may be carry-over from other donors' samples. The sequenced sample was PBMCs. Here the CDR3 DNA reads TGTGCCACCAGCAGATCCCTTCTCGGGACTAGACAGGAGACCCAGTACTTC. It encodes CATSRSLLGTRQETQYF.